This T cell receptor (beta chain) was recorded in a study of shared clonotypes between healthy human individuals. An assay was performed, and its level was deep. Measured with immunoSEQ multiplex PCR; TCRdb has only the in-frame clones, and not every one. The sample lists approximately 740,000 clones; roughly 92% were seen once. Terminally differentiated effector memory CD45RA+ cells were left out of the naive CD8 fraction, which was CD45RO-negative and positively selected for CCR7. For this clone: Its specificity is unknown.

Whole-study findings and limits: Although depth was large, rarefaction showed that sequencing of the sorted subsets was incomplete.

This receptor was identified in a man in his thirties or forties in good health. The sequenced sample was naive CD8+ T cells sorted from blood.

The CDR3 coding sequence is TGCGCCAGCAGCCAAGATTGGCCCAGGGGGCCCGGGGAGACCCAGTACTTC. Protein: CASSQDWPRGPGETQYF. This chain connects TRBV4-3 to TRBJ2-5; 8 positions agree with TRBD1. From germline, CDR1 is LGHNA and CDR2 YSLEER. J was trimmed by 5 bases and V by 0 bases; bases with no gene match: 11. The CDR3 has 17 amino acids.